These T cell receptor beta chains were read from a single sample in a study of T cells after yellow fever vaccination. TCRdb used MiXCR to reprocess the 5' RACE reads, holding one entry per CDR3 protein. Among tens of thousands of distinct CDR3 sequences, about 7.7% were seen once, and the ten largest hold around 38%. Material: CD8+ T cells sorted from PBMCs, obtained on the day of the yellow fever booster vaccination. These receptors all stem from a man aged 25-45 years who received the YFV17D yellow fever vaccine. Each CDR3 is given with its conserved first and last residue. Fields, in order: clone size, V gene, D gene, J gene, CDR3 protein, CDR3 DNA. D genes are given only for firm matches. Expanded clones are given a class, and other clones once, few, many or no size at all.

many,TRBV2,-,TRBJ2-7,CASTYLRDISYEQYF,TGTGCCAGTACTTACCTCCGGGACATTAGCTACGAGCAGTACTTC
-,TRBV27,TRBD2,TRBJ2-1,CASSLSGGRADEQFF,TGTGCCAGCAGTTTATCTGGGGGGAGGGCAGATGAGCAGTTCTTC
few,TRBV29-1,TRBD1,TRBJ1-1,CSVPGTGPEAFF,TGCAGCGTTCCCGGGACAGGGCCTGAAGCTTTCTTT
-,TRBV24-1,-,TRBJ2-3,CATSDPPADTQYF,TGTGCCACCAGTGATCCCCCCGCAGATACGCAGTATTTT
-,TRBV29-1,-,TRBJ2-1,CSVARENEQFF,TGCAGCGTTGCCAGGGAGAATGAGCAGTTCTTC
-,TRBV29-1,-,TRBJ2-1,CSGSGTPAKSYNEQFF,TGCAGCGGTTCGGGCACTCCCGCCAAATCTTACAATGAGCAGTTCTTC
-,TRBV5-4,-,TRBJ2-7,CASSFGERYEQYF,TGTGCCAGCAGCTTTGGGGAGCGCTACGAGCAGTACTTC
few,TRBV20-1,-,TRBJ2-7,CSARTRDWNLQYF,TGCAGTGCTAGAACGCGGGACTGGAATCTGCAGTACTTC
-,TRBV7-9,-,TRBJ1-2,CASSIPAHYGYTF,TGTGCCAGCAGCATCCCAGCCCACTATGGCTACACCTTC
few,TRBV7-9,-,TRBJ2-7,CASGGPSYEQYF,TGTGCCAGCGGAGGGCCGTCCTACGAGCAGTACTTC
once,TRBV4-3,-,TRBJ2-3,CACSQDGGTLTDTQYF,TGCGCCTGCAGCCAAGATGGGGGGACATTAACAGATACGCAGTATTTT
once,TRBV12-3/TRBV12-4,TRBD1,TRBJ1-1,CASSLAGTGGLDTEAFF,TGTGCCAGCAGTTTAGCGGGGACAGGGGGCTTGGACACTGAAGCTTTCTTT
many,TRBV28,-,TRBJ1-5,CASSGQGNQPQHF,TGTGCCAGCAGTGGGCAGGGCAATCAGCCCCAGCATTTT
few,TRBV6-6,-,TRBJ2-1,CASRQGGVGEQFF,TGTGCCAGCAGACAGGGAGGGGTCGGAGAGCAGTTCTTC
many,TRBV27,TRBD1,TRBJ2-7,CASSSRQGVEPYEQYF,TGTGCCAGCAGCAGCAGACAGGGGGTGGAACCATACGAGCAGTACTTC
many,TRBV4-3,-,TRBJ2-1,CASSQDRDKQFF,TGCGCCAGCAGCCAAGACCGGGATAAACAGTTCTTC
-,TRBV10-1,-,TRBJ2-5,CASSEFGGNQETQYF,TGCGCCAGCAGTGAGTTTGGGGGAAACCAAGAGACCCAGTACTTC
few,TRBV19,TRBD1,TRBJ1-1,CASKDRWTGRAEAFF,TGTGCCAGTAAGGATCGGTGGACAGGGAGGGCTGAAGCTTTCTTT
-,TRBV6-5,-,TRBJ2-7,CASTPRGDFLPDEQYF,TGTGCCAGCACCCCGAGGGGGGACTTTCTCCCGGACGAGCAGTACTTC
few,TRBV20-1,TRBD1,TRBJ2-3,CSARPRGHNTDTQYF,TGCAGTGCTAGACCCAGGGGGCATAACACAGATACGCAGTATTTT
many,TRBV24-1,TRBD2,TRBJ2-1,CATSDQPTSGRGNEQFF,TGTGCCACCAGTGATCAGCCCACTAGCGGGAGAGGCAATGAGCAGTTCTTC
-,TRBV20-1,-,TRBJ2-1,CSARPGDGNNEQFF,TGCAGTGCTAGACCGGGGGACGGAAACAATGAGCAGTTCTTC
few,TRBV7-9,-,TRBJ2-2,CASSLADTNTGELFF,TGTGCCAGCAGCTTAGCCGACACGAACACCGGGGAGCTGTTTTTT
few,TRBV7-9,-,TRBJ2-7,CASRSVYEQYF,TGTGCCAGCAGGTCAGTCTACGAGCAGTACTTC
-,TRBV12-5,-,TRBJ2-7,CASANAPSIAAYEQYF,TGTGCTAGTGCCAACGCCCCCTCCATAGCGGCCTACGAGCAGTACTTC
many,TRBV12-3/TRBV12-4,TRBD2,TRBJ2-3,CASSLTSGEADTQYF,TGTGCCAGCAGCTTGACTAGCGGGGAGGCAGATACGCAGTATTTT
few,TRBV28,-,TRBJ2-7,CASSAGTAYEQYF,TGTGCCAGCAGTGCAGGGACCGCATACGAGCAGTACTTC
few,TRBV24-1,-,TRBJ2-5,CATSDPERETQYF,TGTGCCACCAGCGACCCGGAGAGAGAGACCCAGTACTTC
many,TRBV7-9,-,TRBJ2-3,CASSSEIDLRADTQYF,TGTGCCAGCAGCTCGGAAATCGACTTACGGGCAGATACGCAGTATTTT